The entry below describes one TCR beta chain. The antigen is unknown. This specimen comes from a study of CD8 T cells in ankylosing spondylitis. Study conclusions and caveats: In reactive arthritis synovial fluid and blood, some motif variants had been reported before. Reported data indicate significant enrichment of disease-linked clones within matched ankylosing spondylitis synovial fluid. A CD8+ phenotype characterized the disease-linked clones, which were relatively rare in peripheral blood. For ankylosing spondylitis blood, a TCR beta motif of fewer than 10 highly homologous variants appeared characteristic.

Libraries for TCR beta were made by quantitative 5'-RACE with molecular barcodes. In TCRdb, the 5' RACE reads were re-called with MiXCR into one record per CDR3 protein. The sample contains under 550,000 distinct CDR3 sequences, around 26% of which appear only once. Input material: blood, either unsorted or a sorted T cell fraction (not recorded which). The receptor was isolated from a male donor with ankylosing spondylitis.

The CDR3 DNA reads as TGTGCCAGCAGCGCCCGACCTATGAACACTGAAGCTTTCTTT. As protein: CASSARPMNTEAFF. The chain combines TRBV9 with TRBJ1-1; no firm D call. The CDR3 is 14 residues long. CDR1 and CDR2 from the germline V gene are SGDLS and YYNGEE. V was trimmed by 3 bases and J by 0 bases, leaving 9 bases between them.